A single sample is the source of the 27 T cell receptor beta chains below, sequenced in a study of blood T cell repertoires in COVID-19. The data were produced by immunoSEQ multiplex PCR, yet TCRdb's version contains in-frame clones alone and is incomplete. The data show tens of thousands of clones, with 75% to 90% seen just once and 6.5% to 9% held by the top ten. Sequencing used peripheral blood. The source is a man aged 55 to 70 with active COVID-19.

The rearrangement joins TRBV28 to TRBJ2-7; 8 bases match TRBD1. CDR3 length: 14 amino acids. The junction had 4 bases not matched to a gene; V was cut back by 4 bases and J by 2 bases. The germline CDR1 and CDR2 sequences are MDHEN and SYDVKM. The CDR3 is CASSSTGATYEQYF. CDR3 sequence (DNA): TGTGCCAGCAGTTCGACAGGGGCGACCTACGAGCAGTACTTC.

The V and J genes are TRBV20-1 and TRBJ2-1, with 11 bases matching TRBD2. CDR1 is DFQATT, CDR2 SNEGSKA, per germline (reference sequence). Trimming took 3 bases from V and 6 from J; bases not matched to a gene: 1. This CDR3 has 13 residues. DNA of the CDR3: TGCAGTGCTAGTAGCGGGGGGGCCAATGAGCAGTTCTTC. Protein sequence: CSASSGGANEQFF.

In its sample, this clone was seen once. The chain recombines TRBV5-1 with TRBJ1-5; TRBD1 is a possible D gene (5 bases). CDR3 size: 14 residues. Germline V gives CDR1 SGHRS, CDR2 YFSETQ. The ends were cut back, 0 bases at V and 5 bases at J, with 9 bases in the middle. The CDR3 DNA reads TGCGCCAGCAGCTTGGGTTGGGGGGATCAGCCCCAGCATTTT. This encodes CASSLGWGDQPQHF.

The rearrangement uses TRBV14 and TRBJ1-2, with 10 bases matching TRBD1. The germline V gene encodes CDR1 SGHDN and CDR2 FVKESK. This CDR3 is 13 amino acids long. V trimming: 7 bases; J trimming: 8 bases; junction bases outside the gene matches: 7. The CDR3 region is CASTPDRGLGYTF. The CDR3 nucleotides read TGTGCCAGCACGCCAGACAGGGGGCTCGGCTACACCTTC.

The V and J genes are TRBV25-1 and TRBJ2-1; 7 nucleotides align to TRBD2. With 5 bases clipped from V and 7 bases from J, the junction kept 11 bases outside the gene matches. The germline V gene has CDR1 MGHDK and CDR2 SYGVNS. The CDR3 is made up of 15 amino acids. The CDR3: CASSMVGGPWNEQFF. CDR3 coding DNA: TGTGCCAGCAGTATGGTGGGAGGGCCTTGGAATGAGCAGTTCTTC.

The J gene is TRBJ2-3, the V gene TRBV9, with unresolved D. CDR1 is SGDLS and CDR2 is YYNGEE in the germline V gene. V was trimmed by 0 bases and J by 0 bases, leaving 8 bases between them. The CDR3 length is 15 residues. CDR3 protein: CASSVGAVSTDTQYF. As DNA, the CDR3 is TGTGCCAGCAGCGTAGGGGCAGTAAGCACAGATACGCAGTATTTT. Based on the CDR3 plus reference TRBV9 and TRBJ2-3, the full variable domain is DSGVTQTPKHLITATGQRVTLRCSPRSGDLSVYWYQQSLDQGLQFLIQYYNGEERAKGNILERFSAQQFPDLHSELNLSSLELGDSALYFCASSVGAVSTDTQYFGPGTRLTVL.

This rearrangement joins TRBV30 to TRBJ2-3; D possibly corresponds to TRBD1 (5 bases). This CDR3 has 14 amino acids. Germline assignment: CDR1 GTSNPN and CDR2 SVGIG (reference sequence). Trimming removed 2 bases from V and 1 base from J, with 10 bases in between. CDR3 bases: TGTGCCTGGAGTCTGGGGCAGGGCACAGATACGCAGTATTTT. It is translated as CAWSLGQGTDTQYF.

This chain uses TRBV21-1 with TRBJ2-3; the D call in the table, TRBD2, was not verified against the DNA. TRBV21-1 is a documented pseudogene. CDR3 length: 16 amino acids. CDR3 coding DNA: TGTGCCAGCCGCCTCGCCCTCGGGGATCAATCAGATACGCAGTATTTT. This codes for CASRLALGDQSDTQYF.

V gene TRBV7-2 combines with J gene TRBJ1-6; 8 nucleotides align to TRBD1. This CDR3 comprises 15 residues. Germline loops: CDR1 SGHTA, CDR2 FQGNSA. J lost 7 bases, V lost 4 bases, and 6 bases had no gene match. The CDR3 coding sequence is TGTGCCAGCAGCTCCATGGGACAGGACAATTCACCCCTCCACTTT. Translated: CASSSMGQDNSPLHF. The complete variable domain, with remaining parts taken from reference TRBV7-2 and TRBJ1-6, reads GAGVSQSPSNKVTEKGKDVELRCDPISGHTALYWYRQSLGQGLEFLIYFQGNSAPDKSGLPSDRFSAERTGGSVSTLTIQRTQQEDSAVYLCASSSMGQDNSPLHFGNGTRLTVT.

This clone has just one count. This chain links TRBV5-1 with TRBJ2-7; 8 nucleotides line up with TRBD2. CDR3 size: 14 residues. Germline CDR1 reads SGHRS; CDR2 reads YFSETQ. Trimming cost V 2 bases and J 7 bases; bases outside gene matches: 8. CDR3 bases: TGCGCCAGCAGCTTTGAGGGGACGGGAGGGGAGCAGTACTTC. Residues: CASSFEGTGGEQYF. Together with reference TRBV5-1 and TRBJ2-7, the CDR3 gives the full variable domain: KAGVTQTPRYLIKTRGQQVTLSCSPISGHRSVSWYQQTPGQGLQFLFEYFSETQRNKGNFPGRFSGRQFSNSRSEMNVSTLELGDSALYLCASSFEGTGGEQYFGPGTRLTVT.

This chain links TRBV19 with TRBJ2-5; 7 bases map to TRBD1. This CDR3 comprises 15 residues. J was trimmed by 1 base and V by 4 bases; bases with no gene match: 6. The germline V gene has CDR1 LNHDA and CDR2 SQIVND (reference sequence). CDR3 residues: CASSTAGTAQETQYF. CDR3 sequence (DNA): TGTGCCAGTAGTACCGCCGGGACAGCCCAAGAGACCCAGTACTTC.

In regard to this clone: The junction differs from germline at one of its ends, possibly a read error. This chain uses TRBV11-1 with TRBJ2-1; the match to TRBD2 covers 7 bases. The CDR3 consists of 12 residues. Germline V gene lookup returns CDR1 SGHAT and CDR2 FQDESV (reference sequence). The CDR3 loop reads CASSRDYYEQFF. DNA of the CDR3: TGTGCCAGCAGCCGGGACTACTATGAGCAGTTCTTC.

This rearrangement joins TRBV27 to TRBJ2-7; 9 bases are a match to TRBD2. Germline lookup yields CDR1 MNHEY and CDR2 SMNVEV (reference sequence). The V segment lost 6 bases and the J segment 0 bases; nucleotides outside the gene matches: 6. The CDR3 covers 15 residues. CDR3 loop: CASRTTSGSSYEQYF. The CDR3 DNA sequence: TGTGCCAGCAGAACGACTAGCGGAAGCTCCTACGAGCAGTACTTC.

The V gene is TRBV9, the J gene TRBJ1-6; D gene ambiguous. CDR1 and CDR2 from the germline V gene are SGDLS and YYNGEE. The CDR3 spans 14 residues. Trimming took off 3 bases at V and 7 bases at J, with 11 bases between the two ends. The CDR3 bases are TGTGCCAGCAGCGAGGAGGCATTAAATTCACCCCTCCACTTT. This codes for CASSEEALNSPLHF.

The chain combines TRBV6-1 with TRBJ2-2, with TRBD2 as a possible D gene (6 bases). The CDR3 is made up of 14 amino acids. Per the germline V gene, CDR1 is MNHNS and CDR2 is SASEGT. Trimming pared 1 base from V and 6 bases from J, leaving 9 bases between. The CDR3 DNA is TGTGCCAGCAGTGAAGGGACGGGGGCCGGGGAGCTGTTTTTT. Its translation is CASSEGTGAGELFF.

The chain joins TRBV29-1 to TRBJ2-6; D remains ambiguous. The germline gives CDR1 SQVTM, CDR2 ANQGSEA. The germline V and J ends were trimmed by 6 bases and 5 bases, with 5 bases remaining between them. CDR3 length: 11 amino acids. The CDR3 DNA reads as TGCAGCGTCCCGTGGGCCAACGTCCTGACTTTC. Its protein is CSVPWANVLTF.

The V gene is TRBV5-4, the J gene TRBJ2-3; D perhaps matches TRBD2 (6 bases). Trimming cost V 2 bases and J 0 bases, with 10 bases left between them. CDR1 and CDR2 from the germline V gene are SGHNT and YYREEE (reference sequence). The CDR3 has 15 amino acids. CDR3 nucleotide sequence: TGTGCCAGCAGCTTACTAGCTGCTAGCACAGATACGCAGTATTTT. Translating it yields CASSLLAASTDTQYF.

J is TRBJ2-5 and V is TRBV19; a possible D gene is TRBD2 (6 bases). The CDR3 loop spans 16 amino acids. The germline V and J ends were trimmed by 3 bases and 4 bases, with 18 bases remaining between them. Germline V gives CDR1 LNHDA, CDR2 SQIVND (reference sequence). CDR3 sequence (DNA): TGTGCCAGTAGTATGGATCCCATAGCGGCGGGAGAGACCCAGTACTTC. It encodes CASSMDPIAAGETQYF.

The chain links TRBV18 to TRBJ2-1, with 9 bases that match TRBD1. Germline V gene lookup returns CDR1 KGHSH and CDR2 LQKENI. The CDR3 runs 14 residues. V was clipped by 3 bases and J by 6 bases; unmatched bases: 3. CDR3 sequence (DNA): TGTGCCAGCTCACCCGGGACAGGGTCCAATGAGCAGTTCTTC. This codes for CASSPGTGSNEQFF. Combining the CDR3 with reference TRBV18 and TRBJ2-1 gives the whole variable domain NAGVMQNPRHLVRRRGQEARLRCSPMKGHSHVYWYRQLPEEGLKFMVYLQKENIIDESGMPKERFSAEFPKEGPSILRIQQVVRGDSAAYFCASSPGTGSNEQFFGPGTRLTVL.

In its sample, this clone was seen a few times. The chain uses TRBV28 and TRBJ1-3, with D possibly being TRBD1 (5 bases). Germline loops: CDR1 MDHEN, CDR2 SYDVKM. Trimming cost V 3 bases and J 0 bases, with 15 bases left between them. The CDR3 totals 17 residues. The CDR3 is CASSLLLIQGSGNTIYF. CDR3 DNA: TGTGCCAGCAGTTTGCTCCTAATCCAGGGCTCTGGAAACACCATATATTTT.

The rearrangement joins TRBV7-9 to TRBJ1-1; D not resolved. Trimming left V 7 bases short and J 5 bases short, with 17 bases between. The CDR3 length is 14 residues. Germline values: CDR1 SEHNR, CDR2 FQNEAQ (reference sequence). The CDR3 sequence: CASTGWQAGTEAFF. The CDR3 nucleotides read TGTGCCAGCACAGGTTGGCAGGCGGGTACTGAAGCTTTCTTT.

The gene calls are TRBV30 and TRBJ1-3; 7 bases match TRBD1. The germline gives CDR1 GTSNPN, CDR2 SVGIG (reference sequence). Losses at the gene ends were 0 bases for V and 0 bases for J; bases not matched to a gene: 5. The CDR3 spans 16 residues. The CDR3 reads CAWSVQGQNSGNTIYF. The CDR3 nucleotides read TGTGCCTGGAGTGTACAGGGACAGAACTCTGGAAACACCATATATTTT.

This chain links TRBV4-3 with TRBJ2-7; perhaps TRBD2 as D (6 bases). V gave up 0 bases and J gave up 4 bases, with 7 bases separating them. In germline, CDR1 is LGHNA, CDR2 YSLEER. CDR3 length: 13 residues. The CDR3 here is CASSQERGYEQYF. The CDR3, as DNA: TGCGCCAGCAGCCAAGAGCGGGGTTACGAGCAGTACTTC.

This clone has only one observation. The chain couples TRBV28 to TRBJ2-7; D perhaps matches TRBD1 (6 bases). In germline, CDR1 is MDHEN, CDR2 SYDVKM. Trimming stripped 7 bases from V and 3 bases from J, with 13 bases between. The CDR3 consists of 13 residues. This CDR3 is CASTGTPFYEQYF. The CDR3 DNA sequence: TGTGCCAGCACCGGGACACCATTCTACGAGCAGTACTTC.

The J gene is TRBJ2-7, the V gene TRBV9, with TRBD1 matching 9 bases. The CDR3 is 15 residues long. Germline values: CDR1 SGDLS, CDR2 YYNGEE. Unmatched junction bases numbered 8, after V lost 3 bases and J lost 4 bases. The CDR3 sequence is CASSGGQGTYYEQYF. DNA for the CDR3: TGTGCCAGCAGCGGAGGACAGGGGACGTATTACGAGCAGTACTTC.

The J gene is TRBJ2-7, the V gene TRBV5-1, with unresolved D. V was pared by 1 base and J by 5 bases, with 7 bases between. The germline V gene has CDR1 SGHRS and CDR2 YFSETQ. This CDR3 is 12 amino acids long. CDR3 sequence (DNA): TGCGCCAGCAGCTTGTATGCGGACGAGCAGTACTTC. This encodes CASSLYADEQYF.

The rearrangement uses TRBV7-9 and TRBJ2-1; 10 bases fit TRBD1. CDR3 length: 15 amino acids. The germline V gene encodes CDR1 SEHNR and CDR2 FQNEAQ (reference sequence). The trim removed 5 bases at V and 6 bases at J, leaving 7 bases unmatched. Here the CDR3 DNA reads TGTGCCAGCAGCCTCGGGACAGGGGTTCGCAATGAGCAGTTCTTC. Its protein is CASSLGTGVRNEQFF.